Listed below are T cell receptor beta chains from one sample, sequenced in a study of cytomegalovirus exposure and HLA in healthy donors. Assay used: immunoSEQ multiplex PCR; TCRdb lists only in-frame clones, some missing. The sample has 150,000 to 180,000 clones, 70% to 85% seen once. Sequencing was done on a sample of PBMCs. The receptors derive from a man aged 30 to 45 in good health and CMV-seronegative. Both conserved end residues are part of each CDR3. Fields, in order: CDR3 DNA, CDR3 protein, D gene, V gene, J gene, clone size. The D gene is left open where the match is weak. Size values are once, few and many counts, or a class for expanded clones, and some rows have none.

CDR3nt: TGTGCCAGCAGATATTTACAGGGGGACACTGAAGCTTTCTTT; CDR3aa: CASRYLQGDTEAFF; d_gene: TRBD1; v_gene: TRBV28; j_gene: TRBJ1-1; abundance: few
CDR3nt: TGTGCCAGCAGTCCCCGCCGTCCAGATACAATCTTCACCTTC; CDR3aa: CASSPRRPDTIFTF; d_gene: NA; v_gene: TRBV28; j_gene: TRBJ1-2; abundance: NA
CDR3nt: TGTGCCAGCAGTTATAGGGACAGGGTTATTCGGACTGAAGCTTTCTTT; CDR3aa: CASSYRDRVIRTEAFF; d_gene: TRBD1; v_gene: TRBV28; j_gene: TRBJ1-1; abundance: NA
CDR3nt: TGTGCCAGCAGTGACAAATCCGGGACAGGGTCCAAAAACATTCAGTACTTC; CDR3aa: CASSDKSGTGSKNIQYF; d_gene: TRBD1; v_gene: TRBV6-1; j_gene: TRBJ2-4; abundance: NA
CDR3nt: TGTGCCATCAGTGAGTCCGGACAGGGAGACTATGGCTACACCTTC; CDR3aa: CAISESGQGDYGYTF; d_gene: TRBD1; v_gene: TRBV10-3; j_gene: TRBJ1-2; abundance: few
CDR3nt: TGTGCCAGCAGCGTAGGAGGGGGGGCGAGTAATGAGCAGTTCTTC; CDR3aa: CASSVGGGASNEQFF; d_gene: NA; v_gene: TRBV9; j_gene: TRBJ2-1; abundance: NA
CDR3nt: TGTGCCAGCAGCTTGGGGTTAGCTGACTTAGCCAAAAACATTCAGTACTTC; CDR3aa: CASSLGLADLAKNIQYF; d_gene: NA; v_gene: TRBV5-6; j_gene: TRBJ2-4; abundance: NA
CDR3nt: TGTGCCAGTAGTCTACAGGGGGCCGGCGGCTACACCTTC; CDR3aa: CASSLQGAGGYTF; d_gene: TRBD1; v_gene: TRBV19; j_gene: TRBJ1-2; abundance: NA
CDR3nt: TGCAGCGTAAGGAGTGGGTTGGAAAAACTGTTTTTT; CDR3aa: CSVRSGLEKLFF; d_gene: NA; v_gene: TRBV29-1; j_gene: TRBJ1-4; abundance: NA
CDR3nt: TGTGCCAGCAGTTTTGACAGGGACCCGAGCTACGAGCAGTACTTC; CDR3aa: CASSFDRDPSYEQYF; d_gene: TRBD1; v_gene: TRBV6-5; j_gene: TRBJ2-7; abundance: NA
CDR3nt: TGCGCCAGCAGCATGGCTCCCGGGACAGATGAGGGCTACCCCTTC; CDR3aa: CASSMAPGTDEGYPF; d_gene: TRBD1; v_gene: TRBV5-1; j_gene: TRBJ1-2; abundance: NA
CDR3nt: TGCGCCAGCAGCCAAGATCGCGGGGGGTATAATGAGCAGTTCTTC; CDR3aa: CASSQDRGGYNEQFF; d_gene: TRBD2; v_gene: TRBV4-3; j_gene: TRBJ2-1; abundance: once
CDR3nt: TGTGCCAGCACTTTCCGTCCAGGTCCCTACGAGCAGTACTTC; CDR3aa: CASTFRPGPYEQYF; d_gene: NA; v_gene: TRBV6-5; j_gene: TRBJ2-7; abundance: NA
CDR3nt: TGTGCCAGCAGCTTGGTCCTAGCGGGGGAAGAGACCCAGTACTTC; CDR3aa: CASSLVLAGEETQYF; d_gene: TRBD2; v_gene: TRBV5-6; j_gene: TRBJ2-5; abundance: NA
CDR3nt: TGTGCCATCAGGGAGTACAGGGTTAGCGGGGGGTACACAGATACGCAGTATTTT; CDR3aa: CAIREYRVSGGYTDTQYF; d_gene: TRBD2; v_gene: TRBV10-3; j_gene: TRBJ2-3; abundance: NA
CDR3nt: TGTGCCAGTAGTAATACGGCGGGGGGGTCAGATACGCAGTATTTT; CDR3aa: CASSNTAGGSDTQYF; d_gene: TRBD2; v_gene: TRBV19; j_gene: TRBJ2-3; abundance: NA
CDR3nt: TGTGCCAGCAGCTTAGGCAGCGGGGGGGTATCAGAGACCCAGTACTTC; CDR3aa: CASSLGSGGVSETQYF; d_gene: TRBD2; v_gene: TRBV7-6; j_gene: TRBJ2-5; abundance: NA
CDR3nt: TGTGCCAGTAGTGCCTCTAGCGGGGGGCTCACAGATACGCAGTATTTT; CDR3aa: CASSASSGGLTDTQYF; d_gene: TRBD2; v_gene: TRBV19; j_gene: TRBJ2-3; abundance: NA
CDR3nt: TGTGCCAGCAGTGGACAGAATAATCAGCCCCAGCATTTT; CDR3aa: CASSGQNNQPQHF; d_gene: NA; v_gene: TRBV2; j_gene: TRBJ1-5; abundance: NA
CDR3nt: TGTGCCATCAGAGCGGGGGGGCCGACAGATACGCAGTATTTT; CDR3aa: CAIRAGGPTDTQYF; d_gene: TRBD2; v_gene: TRBV10-3; j_gene: TRBJ2-3; abundance: NA
CDR3nt: TGTGCCAGCAGTCCCTCTCCCGGACAGTCCTATGGCTACACCTTC; CDR3aa: CASSPSPGQSYGYTF; d_gene: NA; v_gene: TRBV27; j_gene: TRBJ1-2; abundance: NA
CDR3nt: TGTGCCAGCAGCTTAGAAGCGGGGTTCTACAATGAGCAGTTCTTC; CDR3aa: CASSLEAGFYNEQFF; d_gene: TRBD2; v_gene: TRBV7-9; j_gene: TRBJ2-1; abundance: NA
CDR3nt: TGTGCCATCAGGATAGCGGGGGCTAACACCGGGGAGCTGTTTTTT; CDR3aa: CAIRIAGANTGELFF; d_gene: TRBD2; v_gene: TRBV10-3; j_gene: TRBJ2-2; abundance: NA
CDR3nt: TGTGCCAGCAGCTTGGGGCAGGGCAATGAGCAGTTCTTC; CDR3aa: CASSLGQGNEQFF; d_gene: NA; v_gene: TRBV5-4; j_gene: TRBJ2-1; abundance: NA
CDR3nt: TGTGCCAGCAGCTTAATTTCCATAGGACAGGGGGGCTACGAGCAGTACTTC; CDR3aa: CASSLISIGQGGYEQYF; d_gene: TRBD1; v_gene: TRBV7-3; j_gene: TRBJ2-7; abundance: NA
CDR3nt: TGCGCCAGCAGCGTGAGGGGGCAGGGCCCCTACGAGCAGTACTTC; CDR3aa: CASSVRGQGPYEQYF; d_gene: TRBD1; v_gene: TRBV5-1; j_gene: TRBJ2-7; abundance: NA
CDR3nt: TGTGCCAGCATCGGGCTAGCGAGCTACAATGAGCAGTTCTTC; CDR3aa: CASIGLASYNEQFF; d_gene: NA; v_gene: TRBV2; j_gene: TRBJ2-1; abundance: NA
CDR3nt: TGTGCCACCAGCGGATCTAGCGGGGGACAAGAGACCCAGTACTTC; CDR3aa: CATSGSSGGQETQYF; d_gene: TRBD2; v_gene: TRBV15; j_gene: TRBJ2-5; abundance: NA
CDR3nt: TGTGCCAGCAGTGACCTCAGGGGATATGGCTACACCTTC; CDR3aa: CASSDLRGYGYTF; d_gene: NA; v_gene: TRBV6-1; j_gene: TRBJ1-2; abundance: once
CDR3nt: TGCGCCAGCAGCCCTAGTCCTGAGGCGGGCTCTGAAGCTTTCTTT; CDR3aa: CASSPSPEAGSEAFF; d_gene: NA; v_gene: TRBV5-1; j_gene: TRBJ1-1; abundance: few
CDR3nt: TGTGCCAGCAGCCAGGATCACGAAATTTCACCCCTCCACTTT; CDR3aa: CASSQDHEISPLHF; d_gene: NA; v_gene: TRBV6-1; j_gene: TRBJ1-6; abundance: NA